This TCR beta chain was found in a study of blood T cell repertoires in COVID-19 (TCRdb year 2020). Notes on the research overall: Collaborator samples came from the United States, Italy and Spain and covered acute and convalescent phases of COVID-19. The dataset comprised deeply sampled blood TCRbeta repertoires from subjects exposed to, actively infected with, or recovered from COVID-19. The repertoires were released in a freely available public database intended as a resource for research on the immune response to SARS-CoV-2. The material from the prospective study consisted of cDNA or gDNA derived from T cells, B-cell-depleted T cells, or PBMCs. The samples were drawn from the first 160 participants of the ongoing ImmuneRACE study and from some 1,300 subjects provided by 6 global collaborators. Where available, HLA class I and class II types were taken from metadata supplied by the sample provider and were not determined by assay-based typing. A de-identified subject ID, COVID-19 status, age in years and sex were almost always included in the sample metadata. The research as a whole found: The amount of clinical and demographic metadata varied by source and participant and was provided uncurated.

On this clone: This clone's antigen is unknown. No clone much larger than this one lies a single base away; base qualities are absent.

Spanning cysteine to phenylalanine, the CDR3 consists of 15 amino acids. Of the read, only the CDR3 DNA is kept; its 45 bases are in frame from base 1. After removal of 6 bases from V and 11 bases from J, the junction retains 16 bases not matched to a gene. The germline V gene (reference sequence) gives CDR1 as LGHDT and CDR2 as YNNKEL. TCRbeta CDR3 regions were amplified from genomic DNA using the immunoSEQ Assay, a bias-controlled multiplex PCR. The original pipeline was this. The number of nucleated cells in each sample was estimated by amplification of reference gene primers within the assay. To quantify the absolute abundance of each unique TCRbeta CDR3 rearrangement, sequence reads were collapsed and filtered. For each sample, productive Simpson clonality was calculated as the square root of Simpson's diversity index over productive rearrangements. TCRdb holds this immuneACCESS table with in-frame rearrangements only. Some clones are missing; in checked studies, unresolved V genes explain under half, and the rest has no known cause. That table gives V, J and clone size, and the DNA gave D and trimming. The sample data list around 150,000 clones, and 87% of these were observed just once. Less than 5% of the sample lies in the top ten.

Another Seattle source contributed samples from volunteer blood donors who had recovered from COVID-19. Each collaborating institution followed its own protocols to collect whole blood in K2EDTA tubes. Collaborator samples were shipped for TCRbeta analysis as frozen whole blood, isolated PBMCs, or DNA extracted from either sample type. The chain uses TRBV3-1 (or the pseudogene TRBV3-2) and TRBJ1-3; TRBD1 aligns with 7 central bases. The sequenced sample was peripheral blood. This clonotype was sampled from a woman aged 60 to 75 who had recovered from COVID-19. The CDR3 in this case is CASRNRGSGMGAIYF. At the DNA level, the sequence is TGTGCCAGCAGAAACAGGGGTAGCGGCATGGGGGCCATATATTTT.